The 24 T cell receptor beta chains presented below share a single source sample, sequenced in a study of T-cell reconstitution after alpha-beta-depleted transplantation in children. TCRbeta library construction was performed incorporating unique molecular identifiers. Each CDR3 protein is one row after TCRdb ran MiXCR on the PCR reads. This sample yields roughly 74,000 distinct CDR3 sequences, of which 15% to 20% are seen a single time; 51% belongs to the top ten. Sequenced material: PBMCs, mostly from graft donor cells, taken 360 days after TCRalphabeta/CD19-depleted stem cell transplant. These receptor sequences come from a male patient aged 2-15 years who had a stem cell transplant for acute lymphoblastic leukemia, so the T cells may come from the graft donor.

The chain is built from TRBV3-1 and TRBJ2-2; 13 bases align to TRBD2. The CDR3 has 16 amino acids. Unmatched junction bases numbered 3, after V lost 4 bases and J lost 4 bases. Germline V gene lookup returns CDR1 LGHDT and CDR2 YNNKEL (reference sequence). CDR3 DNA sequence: TGTGCCAGCAGCCGGACTAGCGGGAGAGGCACCGGGGAGCTGTTTTTT. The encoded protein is CASSRTSGRGTGELFF.

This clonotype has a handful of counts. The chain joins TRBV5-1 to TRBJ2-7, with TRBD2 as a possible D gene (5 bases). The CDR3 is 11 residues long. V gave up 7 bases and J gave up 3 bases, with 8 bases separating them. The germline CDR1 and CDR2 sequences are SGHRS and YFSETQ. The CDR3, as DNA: TGCGCCAGCGCCCGGGACTACGAGCAGTACTTC. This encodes CASARDYEQYF.

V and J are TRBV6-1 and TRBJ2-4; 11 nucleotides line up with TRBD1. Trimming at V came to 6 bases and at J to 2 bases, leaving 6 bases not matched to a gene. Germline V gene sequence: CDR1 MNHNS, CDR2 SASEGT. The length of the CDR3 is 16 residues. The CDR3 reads CASRPGQGASKNIQYF. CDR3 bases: TGTGCCAGCAGACCCGGACAGGGGGCGTCCAAAAACATTCAGTACTTC.

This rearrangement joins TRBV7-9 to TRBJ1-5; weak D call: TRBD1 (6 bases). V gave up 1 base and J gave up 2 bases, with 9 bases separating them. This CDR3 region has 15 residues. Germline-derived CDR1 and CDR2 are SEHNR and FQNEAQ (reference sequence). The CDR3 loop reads CASSLGDTGNQPQHF. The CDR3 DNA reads TGTGCCAGCAGCTTAGGGGACACGGGCAATCAGCCCCAGCATTTT.

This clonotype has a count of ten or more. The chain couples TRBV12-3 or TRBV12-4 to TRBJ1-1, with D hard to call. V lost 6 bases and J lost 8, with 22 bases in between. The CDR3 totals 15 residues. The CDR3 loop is CASRPAVGRLGEAFF. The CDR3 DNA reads TGTGCCAGCAGACCCGCTGTGGGGAGGTTGGGCGAAGCTTTCTTT.

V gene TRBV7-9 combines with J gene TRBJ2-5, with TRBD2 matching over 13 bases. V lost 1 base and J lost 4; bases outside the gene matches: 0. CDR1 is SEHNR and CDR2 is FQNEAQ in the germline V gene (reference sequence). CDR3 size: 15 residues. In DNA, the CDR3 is TGTGCCAGCAGCTTAGGGACTAGCGGGAGAGAGACCCAGTACTTC. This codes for CASSLGTSGRETQYF.

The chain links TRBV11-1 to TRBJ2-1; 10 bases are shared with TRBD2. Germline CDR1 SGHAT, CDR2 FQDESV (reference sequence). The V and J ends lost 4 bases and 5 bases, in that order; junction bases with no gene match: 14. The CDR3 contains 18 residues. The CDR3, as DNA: TGTGCCAGCAGCTCAAGACCCTATAGCGGGAGGACGAACAATGAGCAGTTCTTC. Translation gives CASSSRPYSGRTNNEQFF.

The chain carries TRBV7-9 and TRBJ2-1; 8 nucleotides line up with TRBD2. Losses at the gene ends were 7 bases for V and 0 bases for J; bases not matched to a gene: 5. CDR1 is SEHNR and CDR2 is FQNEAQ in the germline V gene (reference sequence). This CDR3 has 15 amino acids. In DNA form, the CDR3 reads TGTGCCAGCACCGGCGGGAGGAGCTCCTACAATGAGCAGTTCTTC. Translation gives CASTGGRSSYNEQFF.

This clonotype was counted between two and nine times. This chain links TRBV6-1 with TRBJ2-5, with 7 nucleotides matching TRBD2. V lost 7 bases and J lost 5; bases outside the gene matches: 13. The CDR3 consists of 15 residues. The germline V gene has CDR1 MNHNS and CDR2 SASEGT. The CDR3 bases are TGTGCCAGCACCTCCCCTGGCGGGAGACTCGAGACCCAGTACTTC. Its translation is CASTSPGGRLETQYF.

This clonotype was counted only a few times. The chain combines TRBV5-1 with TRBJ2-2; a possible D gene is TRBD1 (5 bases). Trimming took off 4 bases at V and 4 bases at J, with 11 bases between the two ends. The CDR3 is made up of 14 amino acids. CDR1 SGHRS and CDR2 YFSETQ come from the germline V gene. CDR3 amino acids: CASSPREGTGELFF. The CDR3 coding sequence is TGCGCCAGCAGCCCCAGGGAAGGCACCGGGGAGCTGTTTTTT.

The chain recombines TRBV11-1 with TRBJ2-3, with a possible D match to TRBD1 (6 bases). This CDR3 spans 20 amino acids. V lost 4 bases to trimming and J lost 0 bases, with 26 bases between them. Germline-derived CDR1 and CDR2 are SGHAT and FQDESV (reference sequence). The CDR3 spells CASSYPVIGTKSLSTDTQYF. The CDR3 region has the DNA TGTGCCAGCAGCTATCCCGTAATCGGGACAAAAAGTCTAAGCACAGATACGCAGTATTTT.

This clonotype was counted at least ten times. The DNA of the CDR3 is TGCGCCAGCAGCTTGGAGAGGGAGGGAGATACGCAGTATTTT. Protein sequence: CASSLEREGDTQYF. The chain is built from TRBV5-1 and TRBJ2-3; 7 bases line up with TRBD2. CDR3 length: 14 residues. Trimming removed 0 bases from V and 5 bases from J; junction bases left unmatched: 3. The germline gives CDR1 SGHRS, CDR2 YFSETQ.

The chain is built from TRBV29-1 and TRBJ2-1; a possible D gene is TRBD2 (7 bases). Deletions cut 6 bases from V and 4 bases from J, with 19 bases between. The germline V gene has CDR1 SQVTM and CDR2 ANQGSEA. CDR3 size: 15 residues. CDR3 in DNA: TGCAGCGTCGTGAGGGGGGGGACTTTGTACAATGAGCAGTTCTTC. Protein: CSVVRGGTLYNEQFF.

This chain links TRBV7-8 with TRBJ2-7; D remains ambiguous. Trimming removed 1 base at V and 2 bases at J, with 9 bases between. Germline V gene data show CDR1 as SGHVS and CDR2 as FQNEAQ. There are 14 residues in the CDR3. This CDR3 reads CASSLVFGTYEQYF. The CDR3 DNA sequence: TGTGCCAGCAGCTTAGTTTTCGGAACCTACGAGCAGTACTTC.

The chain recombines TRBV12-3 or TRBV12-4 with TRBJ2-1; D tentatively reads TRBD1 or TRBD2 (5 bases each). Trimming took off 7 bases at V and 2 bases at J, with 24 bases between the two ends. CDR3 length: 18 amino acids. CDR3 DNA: TGTGCCAGCATCCGAGAAAATTATGGGGGAAAGCCCTACAATGAGCAGTTCTTC. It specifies CASIRENYGGKPYNEQFF.

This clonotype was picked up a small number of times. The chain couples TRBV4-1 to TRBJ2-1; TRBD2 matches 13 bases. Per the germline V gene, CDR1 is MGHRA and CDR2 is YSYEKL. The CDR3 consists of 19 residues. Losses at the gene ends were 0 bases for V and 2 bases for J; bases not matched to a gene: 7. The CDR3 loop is CASSQDPRTSGSTYNEQFF. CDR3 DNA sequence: TGCGCCAGCAGCCAAGATCCAAGGACTAGCGGGAGTACCTACAATGAGCAGTTCTTC.

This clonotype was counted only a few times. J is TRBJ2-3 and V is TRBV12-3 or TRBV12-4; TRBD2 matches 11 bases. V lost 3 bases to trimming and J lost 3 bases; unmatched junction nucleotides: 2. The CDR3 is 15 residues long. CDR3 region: CASSLASGRTDTQYF. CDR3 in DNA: TGTGCCAGCAGTTTGGCTAGCGGGAGGACAGATACGCAGTATTTT.

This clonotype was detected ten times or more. The CDR3 reads CASSSNHRDGRYEQYF. DNA for the CDR3: TGTGCCAGCAGCTCAAACCACCGGGACGGACGCTACGAGCAGTACTTC. The J gene is TRBJ2-7, the V gene TRBV7-9; either TRBD1 or TRBD2 may supply D (5 bases each). CDR1 is SEHNR, CDR2 FQNEAQ, per germline (reference sequence). The CDR3 contains 16 residues. Deletions cut 4 bases from V and 3 bases from J, with 19 bases between.

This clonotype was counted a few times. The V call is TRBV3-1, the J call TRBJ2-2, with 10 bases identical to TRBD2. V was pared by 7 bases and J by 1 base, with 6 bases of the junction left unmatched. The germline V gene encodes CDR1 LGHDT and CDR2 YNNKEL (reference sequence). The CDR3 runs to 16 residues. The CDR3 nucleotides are TGTGCCAGCAATCTCTGGACTAGCGGGAACACCGGGGAGCTGTTTTTT. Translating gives CASNLWTSGNTGELFF.

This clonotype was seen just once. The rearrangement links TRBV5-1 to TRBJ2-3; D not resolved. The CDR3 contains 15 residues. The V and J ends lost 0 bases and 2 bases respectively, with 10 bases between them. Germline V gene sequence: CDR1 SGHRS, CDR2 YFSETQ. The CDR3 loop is CASSLVAPITDTQYF. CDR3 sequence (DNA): TGCGCCAGCAGCTTGGTAGCCCCAATCACAGATACGCAGTATTTT.

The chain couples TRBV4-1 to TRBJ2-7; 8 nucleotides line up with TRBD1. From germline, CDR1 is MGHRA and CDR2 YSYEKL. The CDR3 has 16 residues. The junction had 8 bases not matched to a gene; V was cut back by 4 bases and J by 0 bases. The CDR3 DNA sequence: TGCGCCAGCAGCCCGGATATCGGGACAGGCTCCTACGAGCAGTACTTC. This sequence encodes CASSPDIGTGSYEQYF.

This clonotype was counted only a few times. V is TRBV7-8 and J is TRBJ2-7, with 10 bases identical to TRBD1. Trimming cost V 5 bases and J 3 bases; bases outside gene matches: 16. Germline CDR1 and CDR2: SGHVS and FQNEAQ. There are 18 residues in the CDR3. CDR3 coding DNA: TGTGCCAGCAGCCAGCCTCCAAAACCGGGACAGGGGTTCTACGAGCAGTACTTC. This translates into CASSQPPKPGQGFYEQYF.

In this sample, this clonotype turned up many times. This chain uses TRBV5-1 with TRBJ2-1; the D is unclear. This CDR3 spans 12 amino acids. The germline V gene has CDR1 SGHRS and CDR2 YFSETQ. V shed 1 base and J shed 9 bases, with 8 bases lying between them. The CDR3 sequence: CASSLLKGEQFF. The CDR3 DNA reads TGCGCCAGCAGCTTGCTAAAGGGTGAGCAGTTCTTC.

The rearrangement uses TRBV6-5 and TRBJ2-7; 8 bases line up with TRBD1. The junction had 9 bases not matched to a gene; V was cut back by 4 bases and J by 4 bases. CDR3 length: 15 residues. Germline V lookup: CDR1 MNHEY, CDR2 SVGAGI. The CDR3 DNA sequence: TGTGCCAGCAGTTTCTCCGGACAGGGAGGTTACGAGCAGTACTTC. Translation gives CASSFSGQGGYEQYF.